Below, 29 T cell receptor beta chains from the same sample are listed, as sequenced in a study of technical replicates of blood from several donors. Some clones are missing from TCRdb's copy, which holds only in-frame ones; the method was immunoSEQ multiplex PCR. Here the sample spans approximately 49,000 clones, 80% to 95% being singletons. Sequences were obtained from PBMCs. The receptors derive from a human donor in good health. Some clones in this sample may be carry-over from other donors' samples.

CDR3 DNA: TGCGCCAGCCGTCAGATCCGTAGCGGGGGGAACACCGGGGAGCTGTTTTTT. This encodes CASRQIRSGGNTGELFF. The chain is built from TRBV5-1 and TRBJ2-2, with 9 nucleotides matching TRBD2. Germline V gives CDR1 SGHRS, CDR2 YFSETQ. V was clipped by 7 bases and J by 1 base; unmatched bases: 11. The CDR3 has 17 residues.

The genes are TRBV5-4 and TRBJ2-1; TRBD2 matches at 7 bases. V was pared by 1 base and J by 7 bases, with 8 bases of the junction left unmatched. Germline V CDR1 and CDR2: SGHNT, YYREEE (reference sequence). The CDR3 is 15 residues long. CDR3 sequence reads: CASSLPGLGSNEQFF. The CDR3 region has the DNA TGTGCCAGCAGCTTGCCAGGACTAGGAAGTAATGAGCAGTTCTTC.

CDR3 sequence reads: CASSPQAGGIADTQYF. In nucleotides, the CDR3 is TGTGCCAGCAGTCCCCAAGCGGGGGGCATCGCAGATACGCAGTATTTT. This chain joins TRBV2 and TRBJ2-3, with 9 bases aligning to TRBD2. Trimming cost V 5 bases and J 4 bases; bases outside gene matches: 10. CDR3 length: 16 residues. Germline CDR1 reads SNHLY; CDR2 reads FYNNEI.

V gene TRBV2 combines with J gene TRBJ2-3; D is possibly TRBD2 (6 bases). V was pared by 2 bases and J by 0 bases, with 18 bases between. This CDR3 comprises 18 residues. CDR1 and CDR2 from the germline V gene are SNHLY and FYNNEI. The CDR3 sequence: CASSERVTGVRSTDTQYF. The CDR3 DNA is TGTGCCAGCAGTGAAAGGGTGACGGGGGTTCGAAGCACAGATACGCAGTATTTT.

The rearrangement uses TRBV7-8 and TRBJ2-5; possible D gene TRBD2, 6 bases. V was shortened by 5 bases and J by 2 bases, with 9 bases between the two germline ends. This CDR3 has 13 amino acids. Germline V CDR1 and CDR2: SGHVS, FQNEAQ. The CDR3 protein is CASSRSGQETQYF. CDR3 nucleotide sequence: TGTGCCAGCAGCCGCAGCGGGCAAGAGACCCAGTACTTC.

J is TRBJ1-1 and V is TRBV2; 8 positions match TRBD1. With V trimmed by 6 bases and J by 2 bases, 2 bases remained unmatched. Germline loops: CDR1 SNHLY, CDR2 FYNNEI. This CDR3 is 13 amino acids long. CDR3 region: CASRDRENTEAFF. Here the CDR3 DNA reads TGTGCCAGCAGGGACAGGGAAAACACTGAAGCTTTCTTT.

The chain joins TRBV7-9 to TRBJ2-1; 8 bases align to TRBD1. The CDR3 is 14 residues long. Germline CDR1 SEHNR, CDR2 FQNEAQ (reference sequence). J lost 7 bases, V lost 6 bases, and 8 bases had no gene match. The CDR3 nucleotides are TGTGCCAGCAGGCCAATGACAGGGGTGAATGAGCAGTTCTTC. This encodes CASRPMTGVNEQFF.

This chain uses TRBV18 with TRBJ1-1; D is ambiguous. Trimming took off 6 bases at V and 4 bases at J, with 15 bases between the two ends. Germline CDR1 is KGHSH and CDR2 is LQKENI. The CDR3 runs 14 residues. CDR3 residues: CASSPPGRGTEAFF. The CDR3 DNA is TGTGCCAGCTCCCCGCCGGGTCGGGGCACTGAAGCTTTCTTT.

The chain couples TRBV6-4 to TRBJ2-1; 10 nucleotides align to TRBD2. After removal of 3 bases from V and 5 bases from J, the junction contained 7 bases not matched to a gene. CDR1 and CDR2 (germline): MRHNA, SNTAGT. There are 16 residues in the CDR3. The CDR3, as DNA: TGTGCCAGCAGTGATGGCCCAGCGGGGGGGAACAATGAGCAGTTCTTC. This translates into CASSDGPAGGNNEQFF.

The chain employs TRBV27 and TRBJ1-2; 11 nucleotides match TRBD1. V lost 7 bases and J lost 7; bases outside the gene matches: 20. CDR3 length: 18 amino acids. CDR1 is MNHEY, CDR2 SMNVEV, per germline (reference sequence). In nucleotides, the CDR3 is TGTGCCAGCACCATATACCCGCCCACCGGACAGGGGGCGGGTGGCTACACCTTC. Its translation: CASTIYPPTGQGAGGYTF.

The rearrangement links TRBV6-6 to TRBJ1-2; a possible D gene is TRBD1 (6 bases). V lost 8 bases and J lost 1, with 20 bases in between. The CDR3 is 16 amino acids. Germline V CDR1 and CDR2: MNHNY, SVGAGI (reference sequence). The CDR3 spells CASFPNSGENNYGYTF. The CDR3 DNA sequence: TGTGCCAGCTTTCCCAACTCAGGGGAAAATAACTATGGCTACACCTTC.

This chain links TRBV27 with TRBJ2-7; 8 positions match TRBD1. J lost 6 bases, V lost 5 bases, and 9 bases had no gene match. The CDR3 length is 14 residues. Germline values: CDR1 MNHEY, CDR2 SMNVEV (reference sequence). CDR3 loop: CASSQGPGGGEQYF. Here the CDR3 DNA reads TGTGCCAGCAGTCAGGGGCCAGGGGGCGGCGAGCAGTACTTC.

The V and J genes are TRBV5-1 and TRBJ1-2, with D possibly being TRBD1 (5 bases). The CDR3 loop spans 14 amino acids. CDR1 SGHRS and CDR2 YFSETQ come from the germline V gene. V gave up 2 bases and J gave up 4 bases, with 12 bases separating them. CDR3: CASSFEGALYGYTF. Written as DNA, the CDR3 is TGCGCCAGCAGCTTTGAAGGGGCCCTCTATGGCTACACCTTC.

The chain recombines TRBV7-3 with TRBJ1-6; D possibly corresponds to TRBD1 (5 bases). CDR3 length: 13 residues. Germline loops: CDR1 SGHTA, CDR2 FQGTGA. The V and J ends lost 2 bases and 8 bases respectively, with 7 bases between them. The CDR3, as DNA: TGTGCCAGCAGCTTAGGGGCGGATTCACCCCTCCACTTT. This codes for CASSLGADSPLHF.

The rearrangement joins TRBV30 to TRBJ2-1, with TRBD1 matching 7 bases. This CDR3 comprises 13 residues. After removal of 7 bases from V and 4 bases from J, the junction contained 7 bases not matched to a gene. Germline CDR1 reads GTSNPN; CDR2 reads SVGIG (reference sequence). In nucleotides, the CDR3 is TGTGCCTTCTCCGGGACAGCGTACAATGAGCAGTTCTTC. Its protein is CAFSGTAYNEQFF. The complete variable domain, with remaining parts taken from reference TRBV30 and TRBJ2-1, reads SQTIHQWPATLVQPVGSPLSLECTVEGTSNPNLYWYRQAAGRGLQLLFYSVGIGQISSEVPQNLSASRPQDRQFILSSKKLLLSDSGFYLCAFSGTAYNEQFFGPGTRLTVL.

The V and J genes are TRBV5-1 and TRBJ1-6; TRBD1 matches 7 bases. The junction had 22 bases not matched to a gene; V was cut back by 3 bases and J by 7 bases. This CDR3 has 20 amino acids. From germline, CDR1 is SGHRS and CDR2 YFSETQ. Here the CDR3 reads CASSSSLRQGRVEGNSPLHF. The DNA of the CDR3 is TGCGCCAGCAGCTCGTCCCTACGACAGGGACGAGTTGAAGGAAATTCACCCCTCCACTTT.

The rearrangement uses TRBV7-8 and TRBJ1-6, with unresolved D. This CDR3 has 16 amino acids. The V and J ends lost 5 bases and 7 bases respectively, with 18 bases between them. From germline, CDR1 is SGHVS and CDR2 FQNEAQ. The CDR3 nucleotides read TGTGCCAGCAGCCCAGCCCGACTAGCGGAGAATTCACCCCTCCACTTT. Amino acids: CASSPARLAENSPLHF.

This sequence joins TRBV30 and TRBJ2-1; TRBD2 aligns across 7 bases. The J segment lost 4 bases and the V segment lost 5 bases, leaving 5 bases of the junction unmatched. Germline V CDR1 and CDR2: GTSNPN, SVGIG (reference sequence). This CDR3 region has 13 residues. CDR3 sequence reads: CAWAGVKYNEQFF. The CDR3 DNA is TGTGCCTGGGCGGGAGTTAAGTACAATGAGCAGTTCTTC.

The CDR3 spells CAAGPYEQYF. In DNA form, the CDR3 reads TGTGCCGCGGGACCCTACGAGCAGTACTTC. The V gene is TRBV6-1, the J gene TRBJ2-7, with a weak D call TRBD2 (6 bases). V was pared by 11 bases and J by 2 bases, with 7 bases between. CDR3 size: 10 residues. Germline V gives CDR1 MNHNS, CDR2 SASEGT.

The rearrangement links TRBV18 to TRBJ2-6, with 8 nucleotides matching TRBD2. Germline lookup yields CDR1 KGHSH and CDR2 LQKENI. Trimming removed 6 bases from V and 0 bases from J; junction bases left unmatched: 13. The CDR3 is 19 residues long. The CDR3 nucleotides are TGTGCCAGCTCCATATTAGCGGGACGCGACCTCTCTGGGGCCAACGTCCTGACTTTC. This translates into CASSILAGRDLSGANVLTF. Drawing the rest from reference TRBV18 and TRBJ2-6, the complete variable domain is NAGVMQNPRHLVRRRGQEARLRCSPMKGHSHVYWYRQLPEEGLKFMVYLQKENIIDESGMPKERFSAEFPKEGPSILRIQQVVRGDSAAYFCASSILAGRDLSGANVLTFGAGSRLTVL.

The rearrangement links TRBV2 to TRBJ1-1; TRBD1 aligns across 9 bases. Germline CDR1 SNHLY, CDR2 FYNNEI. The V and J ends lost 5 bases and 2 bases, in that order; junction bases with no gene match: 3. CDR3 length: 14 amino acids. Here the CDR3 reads CASSHRGPNTEAFF. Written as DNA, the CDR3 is TGTGCCAGCAGTCACAGGGGGCCCAACACTGAAGCTTTCTTT.

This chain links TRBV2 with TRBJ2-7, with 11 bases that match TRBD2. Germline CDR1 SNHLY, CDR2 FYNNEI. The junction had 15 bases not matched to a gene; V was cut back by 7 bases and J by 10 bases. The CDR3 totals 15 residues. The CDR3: CASIRTTSGGGEQYF. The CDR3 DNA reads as TGTGCCAGCATCAGAACAACTAGCGGGGGAGGTGAACAGTACTTC.

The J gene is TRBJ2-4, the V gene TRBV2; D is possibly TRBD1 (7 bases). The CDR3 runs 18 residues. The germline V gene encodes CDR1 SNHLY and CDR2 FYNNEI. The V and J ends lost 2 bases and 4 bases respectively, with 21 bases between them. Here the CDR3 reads CASSEIGQDGGQKNIQYF. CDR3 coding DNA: TGTGCCAGCAGTGAAATCGGACAGGACGGGGGACAGAAAAACATTCAGTACTTC.

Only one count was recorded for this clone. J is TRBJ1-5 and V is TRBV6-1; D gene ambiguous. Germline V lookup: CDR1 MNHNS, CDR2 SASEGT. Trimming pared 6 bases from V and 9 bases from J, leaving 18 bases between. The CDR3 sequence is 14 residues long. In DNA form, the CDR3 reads TGTGCCAGCAGAGTGGTCGGATTCGAGGGGCCCCAGCATTTT. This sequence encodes CASRVVGFEGPQHF.

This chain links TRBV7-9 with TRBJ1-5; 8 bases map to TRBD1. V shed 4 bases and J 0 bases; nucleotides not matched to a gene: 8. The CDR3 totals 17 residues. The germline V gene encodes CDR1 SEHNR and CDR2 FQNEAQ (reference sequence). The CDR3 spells CASSSDRETYSNQPQHF. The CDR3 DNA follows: TGTGCCAGCAGCTCGGACAGGGAAACCTATAGCAATCAGCCCCAGCATTTT. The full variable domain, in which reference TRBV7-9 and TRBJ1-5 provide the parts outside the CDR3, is DTGVSQNPRHKITKRGQNVTFRCDPISEHNRLYWYRQTLGQGPEFLTYFQNEAQLEKSRLLSDRFSAERPKGSFSTLEIQRTEQGDSAMYLCASSSDRETYSNQPQHFGDGTRLSIL.

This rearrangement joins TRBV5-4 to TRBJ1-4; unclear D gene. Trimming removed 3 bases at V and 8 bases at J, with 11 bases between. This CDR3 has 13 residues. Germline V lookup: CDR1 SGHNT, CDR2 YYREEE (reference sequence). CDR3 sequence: CASSWAVGEKLFF. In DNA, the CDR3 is TGTGCCAGCAGCTGGGCCGTCGGCGAAAAACTGTTTTTT.

The CDR3 here is CASSPQGIPQPQHF. The DNA for the CDR3 is TGTGCCAGCAGTCCACAGGGTATCCCTCAGCCCCAGCATTTT. The chain links TRBV2 to TRBJ1-5; the D gene is possibly TRBD1 (6 bases). This CDR3 is 14 amino acids long. The V gene's germline CDR1 is SNHLY and CDR2 FYNNEI. V dropped 5 bases and J dropped 6 bases, with 14 bases sitting between them.

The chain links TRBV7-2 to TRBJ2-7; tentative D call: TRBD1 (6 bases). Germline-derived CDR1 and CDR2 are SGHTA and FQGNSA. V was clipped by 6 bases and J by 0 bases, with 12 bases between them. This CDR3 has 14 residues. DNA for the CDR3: TGTGCCAGCAGAACCCGGGACACCTCCTACGAGCAGTACTTC. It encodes CASRTRDTSYEQYF. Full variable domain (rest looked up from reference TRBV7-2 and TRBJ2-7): GAGVSQSPSNKVTEKGKDVELRCDPISGHTALYWYRQSLGQGLEFLIYFQGNSAPDKSGLPSDRFSAERTGGSVSTLTIQRTQQEDSAVYLCASRTRDTSYEQYFGPGTRLTVT.

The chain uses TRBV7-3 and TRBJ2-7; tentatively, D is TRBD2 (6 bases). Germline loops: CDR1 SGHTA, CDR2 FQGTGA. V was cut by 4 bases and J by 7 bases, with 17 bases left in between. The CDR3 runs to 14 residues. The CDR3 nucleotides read TGTGCCAGCAGCTCTGGGGCGGGGTTCGGGGAGCAGTACTTC. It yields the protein CASSSGAGFGEQYF.